The entry below gives a single TCR beta chain sequence along with its context. V was clipped by 4 bases and J by 0 bases, with 11 bases between them. This CDR3 has 15 amino acids. Germline V gene lookup returns CDR1 SGHNT and CDR2 YYREEE (reference sequence). The sample comes from a study of blood T cell repertoires in COVID-19. Data came from immunoSEQ multiplex PCR; TCRdb stores just in-frame clones and leaves some out. This sample carries 150,000 or so clones, less than 90% of them seen once, and the ten largest clones take about 8.6%. The receptor was isolated from a woman aged 50 to 60 who had recovered from COVID-19. The specimen was PBMCs or T cells enriched from blood (not recorded which). The V call is TRBV5-4, the J call TRBJ2-1; possibly TRBD1 for D (6 bases). CDR3 sequence: CASSPTTGSYNEQFF. DNA for the CDR3: TGTGCCAGCAGCCCAACGACAGGCTCCTACAATGAGCAGTTCTTC.